The 29 T cell receptor beta chains given below trace back to one sample, sequenced in a study of identical twins. Each CDR3 protein gets one entry after TCRdb re-called the 5' RACE reads with MiXCR. The sample gives hundreds of thousands of distinct CDR3 sequences, around an eighth of which show up once; 1.5% to 2% is in the top ten. Separately, the same data were catalogued under a study of yellow fever vaccine responses in identical twins.

The sample taken for sequencing was PBMCs. These receptors originate from a woman younger than 30 in good health.

The genes are TRBV28 and TRBJ2-1, with D perhaps TRBD1 (6 bases). Trimming pared 5 bases from V and 4 bases from J, leaving 12 bases between. The CDR3 extends over 14 amino acids. Germline V lookup: CDR1 MDHEN, CDR2 SYDVKM. CDR3 sequence reads: CASSGPQGYNEQFF. DNA for the CDR3: TGTGCCAGCAGTGGACCCCAGGGGTACAATGAGCAGTTCTTC.

This clonotype has just a few counts. This chain links TRBV7-2 with TRBJ1-5; tentative D call: TRBD1 (5 bases). Trimming removed 5 bases from V and 4 bases from J, with 15 bases in between. Germline V gene data show CDR1 as SGHTA and CDR2 as FQGNSA. The CDR3 loop spans 15 amino acids. The CDR3 nucleotides read TGTGCCAGCAGCCCCGACAGTTCAATTAATCAGCCCCAGCATTTT. The encoded protein is CASSPDSSINQPQHF.

There are many counts of this clonotype. This chain uses TRBV29-1 with TRBJ2-2, with a possible D match to TRBD1 (5 bases). This CDR3 is built from 13 residues. Trimming removed 7 bases from V and 1 base from J, with 10 bases in between. Germline V gene lookup returns CDR1 SQVTM and CDR2 ANQGSEA. DNA for the CDR3: TGCAGCGCCAAGGGGCAGAACACCGGGGAGCTGTTTTTT. It codes for CSAKGQNTGELFF.

This clonotype was counted between two and nine times. This chain links TRBV20-1 with TRBJ1-5; no firm D call. The CDR3 totals 16 residues. V was shortened by 4 bases and J by 2 bases, with 18 bases between the two germline ends. Germline assignment: CDR1 DFQATT and CDR2 SNEGSKA (reference sequence). CDR3 amino acids: CSANRNLRHRNQPQHF. Here the CDR3 DNA reads TGCAGTGCTAACCGGAACCTCCGGCATCGCAATCAGCCCCAGCATTTT.

This clonotype has a handful of counts. The rearrangement joins TRBV6-1 to TRBJ2-1, with 11 bases matching TRBD2. This CDR3 contains 16 residues. Germline loops: CDR1 MNHNS, CDR2 SASEGT. The trim removed 5 bases at V and 6 bases at J, leaving 9 bases unmatched. CDR3 bases: TGTGCCAGCAGTCGTCCGACTAGCGGGGCATCCAATGAGCAGTTCTTC. It is translated as CASSRPTSGASNEQFF.

This clonotype was detected a few times. This sequence joins TRBV10-3 and TRBJ2-1; 14 bases line up with TRBD2. This CDR3 contains 16 residues. Losses at the gene ends were 3 bases for V and 5 bases for J; bases not matched to a gene: 3. The germline CDR1 and CDR2 sequences are ENHRY and SYGVKD. CDR3 DNA: TGTGCCATCAGTGACCCGACTAGCGGGGGGGACAATGAGCAGTTCTTC. It is translated as CAISDPTSGGDNEQFF.

This clonotype appeared many times. The V call is TRBV29-1, the J call TRBJ1-1; the D gene is possibly TRBD1 (5 bases). Germline CDR1 is SQVTM and CDR2 is ANQGSEA. This CDR3 has 13 residues. The ends were cut back, 3 bases at V and 0 bases at J, with 8 bases in the middle. The CDR3 spells CSVDLTVNTEAFF. For the CDR3, the DNA is TGCAGCGTTGACCTGACAGTGAACACTGAAGCTTTCTTT.

The V and J genes are TRBV2 and TRBJ2-3, with a possible D match to TRBD1 (5 bases). The CDR3 totals 14 residues. V lost 3 bases, J lost 2 bases, and 9 bases lay in between. Germline V gives CDR1 SNHLY, CDR2 FYNNEI. CDR3 nucleotide sequence: TGTGCCAGCAGTGACAGGGCCTACACAGATACGCAGTATTTT. Translated: CASSDRAYTDTQYF.

This clonotype showed up just a few times. The rearrangement uses TRBV27 and TRBJ1-2; D gene ambiguous. CDR1 and CDR2 (germline): MNHEY, SMNVEV (reference sequence). The CDR3 runs to 14 residues. V lost 3 bases, J lost 4 bases, and 12 bases lay in between. The CDR3 DNA reads as TGTGCCAGCAGTTTCGGAGACGGTACCTATGGCTACACCTTC. Its protein is CASSFGDGTYGYTF.

The rearrangement joins TRBV18 to TRBJ1-4; a possible D gene is TRBD1 (5 bases). The CDR3 loop spans 13 amino acids. V lost 2 bases and J lost 7, with 8 bases in between. The germline V gene has CDR1 KGHSH and CDR2 LQKENI. The CDR3 reads CASSPGDGEKLFF. The CDR3 DNA is TGTGCCAGCTCACCAGGGGACGGTGAAAAACTGTTTTTT.

In this sample, this clonotype turned up a few times. V is TRBV24-1 and J is TRBJ2-1, with D possibly TRBD2 on 6 matching bases. CDR1 is KGHDR, CDR2 SFDVKD, per germline. V gave up 0 bases and J gave up 6 bases, with 8 bases separating them. This CDR3 comprises 14 residues. DNA of the CDR3: TGTGCCACCAGTGATTTGCAGCGGGTCAATGAGCAGTTCTTC. Its protein product is CATSDLQRVNEQFF.

The chain is built from TRBV7-3 and TRBJ1-1; no definite D call. The germline CDR1 and CDR2 sequences are SGHTA and FQGTGA. V was trimmed by 8 bases and J by 0 bases, leaving 10 bases between them. This CDR3 contains 13 residues. Here the CDR3 DNA reads TGTGCCAGCTCAGGTTCCTTGAACACTGAAGCTTTCTTT. Encoded protein: CASSGSLNTEAFF.

A few counts support this clonotype. J is TRBJ1-2 and V is TRBV6-1, with D possibly matching TRBD1 (5 bases). The V gene lost 3 bases and the J gene lost 4 bases, with 9 bases spanning the gap. Germline CDR1 MNHNS, CDR2 SASEGT. The CDR3 spans 13 residues. Here the CDR3 DNA reads TGTGCCAGCAGTGAGACAGTACCCTATGGCTACACCTTC. It yields the protein CASSETVPYGYTF.

The chain employs TRBV19 and TRBJ2-1; a weak D match, TRBD1 (5 bases). This CDR3 spans 16 amino acids. Trimming left V 3 bases short and J 4 bases short, with 16 bases between. CDR1 LNHDA and CDR2 SQIVND come from the germline V gene (reference sequence). The CDR3 reads CASSITTSDTYNEQFF. The DNA for the CDR3 is TGTGCCAGTAGTATTACAACCTCGGACACATACAATGAGCAGTTCTTC.

The chain uses TRBV12-3 or TRBV12-4 and TRBJ1-1; weak D call: TRBD1 (6 bases). This CDR3 is built from 15 residues. V was pared by 4 bases and J by 1 base, with 13 bases between. CDR3: CASSSQGRENTEAFF. Written as DNA, the CDR3 is TGTGCCAGCAGTTCACAGGGAAGGGAGAACACTGAAGCTTTCTTT.

V and J are TRBV5-1 and TRBJ2-5; 10 bases align to TRBD2. V dropped 3 bases and J dropped 9; count of bases not matched to a gene: 11. The germline V gene encodes CDR1 SGHRS and CDR2 YFSETQ. The CDR3 has 15 residues. CDR3 sequence reads: CASSSTGLAARAQYF. CDR3 bases: TGCGCCAGCAGCTCAACTGGACTAGCGGCGCGCGCCCAGTACTTC.

The chain employs TRBV25-1 and TRBJ2-2, with D perhaps TRBD2 (5 bases). The ends were cut back, 6 bases at V and 6 bases at J, with 17 bases in the middle. The CDR3 spans 15 residues. The V gene's germline CDR1 is MGHDK and CDR2 SYGVNS. Here the CDR3 reads CASRGGRRFAGELFF. CDR3 in DNA: TGTGCCAGCAGGGGCGGGCGTCGATTCGCCGGGGAGCTGTTTTTT.

The V call is TRBV3-1, the J call TRBJ2-5, with TRBD2 matching over 7 bases. Germline V gene sequence: CDR1 LGHDT, CDR2 YNNKEL (reference sequence). V lost 0 bases to trimming and J lost 1 base; unmatched junction nucleotides: 5. The CDR3 runs 16 residues. The CDR3 region is CASSQELGLGQETQYF. The CDR3 bases are TGTGCCAGCAGCCAAGAACTTGGACTAGGCCAAGAGACCCAGTACTTC.

This clonotype has ten or more counts. The rearrangement links TRBV7-9 to TRBJ2-1; possibly TRBD2 for D (5 bases). With 5 bases removed from V and 9 bases from J, the gap between germline ends came to 8 bases. Germline assignment: CDR1 SEHNR and CDR2 FQNEAQ (reference sequence). This CDR3 is 11 amino acids long. The CDR3 is CASSPRGEQFF. For the CDR3, the DNA is TGTGCCAGCAGCCCCCGGGGTGAGCAGTTCTTC.

This clonotype has a count of ten or more. This chain links TRBV6-1 with TRBJ2-7; D is unclear. V was clipped by 5 bases and J by 5 bases, with 16 bases between them. There are 14 residues in the CDR3. CDR1 is MNHNS and CDR2 is SASEGT in the germline V gene. CDR3 loop: CASSRVAGINEQYV. CDR3 in DNA: TGTGCCAGCAGTCGTGTCGCAGGTATCAACGAGCAGTACGTC.

This clonotype came up many times. J is TRBJ2-3 and V is TRBV9, with D possibly TRBD1 on 6 matching bases. Trimming took 3 bases from V and 2 from J, leaving 16 bases between them. Germline-derived CDR1 and CDR2 are SGDLS and YYNGEE. The CDR3 runs to 16 residues. CDR3 residues: CASSESVQGYTDTQYF. The CDR3 bases are TGTGCCAGCAGCGAAAGCGTACAGGGATACACAGATACGCAGTATTTT.

This clonotype has a count of ten or more. The chain links TRBV12-3 or TRBV12-4 to TRBJ1-6, with 7 positions matching TRBD1. The trim removed 6 bases at V and 9 bases at J, leaving 5 bases unmatched. The CDR3 loop spans 13 amino acids. The CDR3 sequence: CASSQDRVSPLHF. The CDR3 coding sequence is TGTGCCAGCAGCCAAGACAGGGTTTCACCCCTCCACTTT.

This clonotype showed up just a few times. The chain is built from TRBV20-1 and TRBJ2-2; 9 bases are shared with TRBD2. V dropped 2 bases and J dropped 3; count of bases not matched to a gene: 10. Germline V lookup: CDR1 DFQATT, CDR2 SNEGSKA (reference sequence). The CDR3 is 17 amino acids. The DNA for the CDR3 is TGCAGTGCTAGATTCGGGGGCGGGAGGGCCGACACCGGGGAGCTGTTTTTT. Protein product: CSARFGGGRADTGELFF.

In its sample, this clonotype was seen a few times. V is TRBV20-1 and J is TRBJ2-2; no clear D. Germline assignment: CDR1 DFQATT and CDR2 SNEGSKA (reference sequence). Trimming took 3 bases from V and 0 from J, leaving 14 bases between them. The CDR3 totals 16 residues. As DNA, the CDR3 is TGCAGTGCTAGGCCATTCGGTGGACCGAACACCGGGGAGCTGTTTTTT. Its protein is CSARPFGGPNTGELFF.

The table lists this clonotype with many counts. This chain joins TRBV10-3 and TRBJ2-7; 7 nucleotides agree with TRBD2. In germline, CDR1 is ENHRY, CDR2 SYGVKD. Losses at the gene ends were 0 bases for V and 1 base for J; bases not matched to a gene: 6. The CDR3 runs 16 residues. CDR3 in DNA: TGTGCCATCAGTGAGTCGGCGGGAGACAGATCCTACGAGCAGTACTTC. This translates into CAISESAGDRSYEQYF.

This chain joins TRBV12-3 or TRBV12-4 and TRBJ1-2; the D gene is possibly TRBD1 (5 bases). With 5 bases removed from V and 7 bases from J, the gap between germline ends came to 17 bases. The CDR3 covers 14 residues. The CDR3 nucleotides read TGTGCCAGCAGTCCCGGGGGGGGGTTGGGTGGCTACACCTTC. It specifies CASSPGGGLGGYTF.

This chain connects TRBV7-9 to TRBJ2-5; 8 bases map to TRBD2. Germline V gene sequence: CDR1 SEHNR, CDR2 FQNEAQ (reference sequence). The CDR3 length is 15 residues. The J segment lost 5 bases and the V segment lost 5 bases, leaving 10 bases of the junction unmatched. CDR3 DNA: TGTGCCAGCAGCGAAGTCCAGCGGGGGAGGGAGACCCAGTACTTC. Translating it yields CASSEVQRGRETQYF.

This chain joins TRBV11-2 and TRBJ1-2, with no clear D. Deletions cut 4 bases from V and 5 bases from J, with 8 bases between. Germline V gene lookup returns CDR1 SGHAT and CDR2 FQNNGV. The CDR3 spans 12 residues. DNA for the CDR3: TGTGCCAGCAGCTCAGAGAAATATGGCTACACCTTC. Encoded protein: CASSSEKYGYTF.

The V call is TRBV24-1, the J call TRBJ2-7, with unresolved D. CDR1 is KGHDR, CDR2 SFDVKD, per germline. This CDR3 is 13 amino acids long. The V and J ends lost 4 bases and 4 bases respectively, with 10 bases between them. The CDR3 region is CATSDINKYEQYF. The CDR3 region has the DNA TGTGCCACCAGTGACATCAACAAGTACGAGCAGTACTTC.